The rows below give T cell receptor beta chains drawn from one sample of a study of blood T cell repertoires in COVID-19. Produced via immunoSEQ multiplex PCR; TCRdb's table is partial and in-frame only. The sample includes approximately 360,000 clones, around 91% of them seen just once. Source material: peripheral blood. The receptor set was obtained from a man in his late teens or twenties with active or convalescent COVID-19. CDR3s include the opening cysteine and the closing phenylalanine or tryptophan. The order of the fields is V gene, clone size, CDR3 protein. Part of the rows lack a size; the others show once, few, many or a class for expanded clones.

TRBV18	.	CASSPQTDPNYGYTF
TRBV7-8	once	CASSFARYYRQESYNEQFF
TRBV7-6	.	CASSLAGQSVYNEQFF
TRBV6-5	few	CAAGKGGTYNSPLHF
TRBV11-2	.	CASSLVGGLSGKSSYEQYF
TRBV6-1	.	CASSEEWTGFQPQHF
TRBV5-6	.	CASSSGLAGVSNEQFF
TRBV19	.	CASSITTRGIDEQYF
TRBV27	.	CASSSRTAGGYGYTF
TRBV5-5	once	CASSPPLRTGISGNTIYF
TRBV11-3	.	CASSLASRQVPYNQPQHF
TRBV5-6	.	CASSLGGVNEQFF
TRBV28	.	CASSLTLSQPQHF
TRBV2	.	CASSVDQGGNTIYF
TRBV7-9	few	CATRQGNNQPQHF
TRBV2	.	CASSGEGPTEAFF
TRBV6-5	.	CASSYVGVNEKLFF